The 13 T cell receptor beta chains reported below all come from one sample, sequenced in a study of cytotoxic CD8 clonotypes in ibrutinib-treated CLL. Here immunoSEQ multiplex PCR was the method, and the copy in TCRdb shows in-frame clones only, minus some. The sample records around 330,000 clones, roughly 67% being singletons. The specimen was PBMCs, collected after 36 months of ibrutinib treatment. Receptors were obtained from a human donor with chronic lymphocytic leukemia.

This clone was detected only a few times. The V call is TRBV4-1, the J call TRBJ2-7; D gene uncertain. Germline V gene sequence: CDR1 MGHRA, CDR2 YSYEKL. V was trimmed by 0 bases and J by 3 bases, leaving 12 bases between them. The CDR3 is made up of 15 amino acids. CDR3 coding DNA: TGCGCCAGCAGCCAAGAACCCCCAGAAAGCTACGAGCAGTACTTC. Protein sequence: CASSQEPPESYEQYF.

The chain carries TRBV28 and TRBJ2-7; D possibly corresponds to TRBD2 (7 bases). Germline V CDR1 and CDR2: MDHEN, SYDVKM. The CDR3 runs 14 residues. Trimming took off 3 bases at V and 3 bases at J, with 12 bases between the two ends. The CDR3 region is CASSLGGRVYEQYF. The CDR3 coding sequence is TGTGCCAGCAGTTTGGGGGGGCGAGTCTACGAGCAGTACTTC.

CDR3 DNA sequence: TGTGCCAGCAGCGGAACCGCGGTTTTCGAGCAGTACTTC. Its protein product is CASSGTAVFEQYF. The genes are TRBV7-6 and TRBJ2-7; no clear D. The germline CDR1 and CDR2 sequences are SGHVS and FNYEAQ. Trimming left V 5 bases short and J 6 bases short, with 14 bases between. The CDR3 consists of 13 residues.

V and J are TRBV7-2 and TRBJ2-1; D not certain. Trimming took 3 bases from V and 7 from J, leaving 10 bases between them. Looked up from germline, CDR1 is SGHTA and CDR2 is FQGNSA. There are 13 residues in the CDR3. The CDR3, as DNA: TGTGCCAGCAGCTTGGAGATAGGGAATGAGCAGTTCTTC. Amino acid sequence: CASSLEIGNEQFF.

The chain employs TRBV29-1 and TRBJ1-2; D is uncertain. V was cut by 0 bases and J by 8 bases, with 16 bases left in between. Germline CDR1 and CDR2: SQVTM and ANQGSEA. This CDR3 is 14 amino acids long. This chain's CDR3 is CSVEEAGSTRGYTF. In DNA, the CDR3 is TGCAGCGTTGAAGAAGCGGGTTCTACCCGGGGCTACACCTTC.

The chain combines TRBV5-1 with TRBJ1-2; unclear D gene. CDR3 length: 14 residues. The V and J ends lost 0 bases and 0 bases respectively, with 6 bases between them. Germline-derived CDR1 and CDR2 are SGHRS and YFSETQ. CDR3 nucleotide sequence: TGCGCCAGCAGCTTGGGAGTGACTAACTATGGCTACACCTTC. It is translated as CASSLGVTNYGYTF.

The rearrangement links TRBV7-9 to TRBJ2-1; 10 bases agree with TRBD1. The CDR3 totals 19 residues. CDR1 and CDR2 (germline): SEHNR, FQNEAQ (reference sequence). V lost 2 bases to trimming and J lost 6 bases; unmatched junction nucleotides: 16. The DNA of the CDR3 is TGTGCCAGCAGCTTACGGGCCGTGACAGGGGGCGCGGTTCTCAATGAGCAGTTCTTC. Protein product: CASSLRAVTGGAVLNEQFF.

The chain combines TRBV5-4 with TRBJ2-3, with D uncertain. This CDR3 spans 13 amino acids. The germline V gene encodes CDR1 SGHNT and CDR2 YYREEE (reference sequence). The V end was cut by 4 bases, the J end by 9 bases, with 15 bases between. The DNA of the CDR3 is TGTGCCAGCAGCAACAAAGGGTCGGTGACGCAGTATTTT. It is translated as CASSNKGSVTQYF.

The chain is built from TRBV29-1 and TRBJ1-2, with 7 bases aligning to TRBD1. CDR1 and CDR2 (germline): SQVTM, ANQGSEA. This CDR3 has 17 residues. The J segment lost 4 bases and the V segment lost 7 bases, leaving 21 bases of the junction unmatched. CDR3 in DNA: TGCAGCGCCACTCTGAGGGACAGAAGGCGTAACTTCTATGGCTACACCTTC. Translating it yields CSATLRDRRRNFYGYTF. The whole variable domain, filled in from reference TRBV29-1 and TRBJ1-2, reads SAVISQKPSRDICQRGTSLTIQCQVDSQVTMMFWYRQQPGQSLTLIATANQGSEATYESGFVIDKFPISRPNLTFSTLTVSNMSPEDSSIYLCSATLRDRRRNFYGYTFGSGTRLTVV.

The gene calls are TRBV6-5 and TRBJ2-1; TRBD2 agrees at 11 bases. Germline CDR1 MNHEY, CDR2 SVGAGI. The CDR3 has 15 amino acids. V lost 4 bases, J lost 3 bases, and 2 bases stayed unmatched. The CDR3 loop reads CASSSGLADYNEQFF. CDR3 coding DNA: TGTGCCAGCAGTTCGGGACTAGCGGACTACAATGAGCAGTTCTTC.

This clone was detected only once. This sequence joins TRBV5-8 and TRBJ2-3; the D is unclear. The germline V gene has CDR1 SGHTS and CDR2 YDEGEE. Trimming left V 4 bases short and J 0 bases short, with 12 bases between. This CDR3 has 15 amino acids. The CDR3 here is CASSPPVSSTDTQYF. The CDR3 coding sequence is TGTGCCAGCAGCCCGCCAGTTTCTAGCACAGATACGCAGTATTTT. Full variable domain (remainder filled in from reference TRBV5-8 and TRBJ2-3): EAGVTQSPTHLIKTRGQQATLRCSPISGHTSVYWYQQALGLGLQFLLWYDEGEERNRGNFPPRFSGRQFPNYSSELNVNALELEDSALYLCASSPPVSSTDTQYFGPGTRLTVL.

This clone was seen a handful of times. The chain is built from TRBV6-5 and TRBJ2-3; no firm D call. V was pared by 6 bases and J by 4 bases, with 8 bases between. Germline V lookup: CDR1 MNHEY, CDR2 SVGAGI. The CDR3 runs 12 residues. The DNA for the CDR3 is TGTGCCAGCAGGCAGGCCTCAGATACGCAGTATTTT. It specifies CASRQASDTQYF.

This clone has a handful of counts. This chain links TRBV7-9 with TRBJ2-7; 8 bases are a match to TRBD2. The germline CDR1 and CDR2 sequences are SEHNR and FQNEAQ (reference sequence). V shed 0 bases, J shed 4 bases, and the junction held 8 bases outside the gene matches. The CDR3 contains 16 residues. This CDR3 reads CASSLAGTSFVYEQYF. In DNA, the CDR3 is TGTGCCAGCAGCTTAGCCGGGACTAGTTTCGTGTACGAGCAGTACTTC. The whole variable domain, remainder taken from reference TRBV7-9 and TRBJ2-7, is DTGVSQNPRHKITKRGQNVTFRCDPISEHNRLYWYRQTLGQGPEFLTYFQNEAQLEKSRLLSDRFSAERPKGSFSTLEIQRTEQGDSAMYLCASSLAGTSFVYEQYFGPGTRLTVT.